The 20 T cell receptor beta chains reported below all come from one sample, sequenced in a study of early T cells in non-severe SARS-CoV-2 infection. Each CDR3 protein is one row after TCRdb ran MiXCR on the 5' RACE reads. Found here are tens of thousands of distinct CDR3 sequences, 9.5% to 13% of them singletons; the top ten hold around 5.8%. Material: whole blood. All receptors derive from an adult who was a healthcare worker with PCR-confirmed SARS-CoV-2 infection or an uninfected control (not recorded which).

J is TRBJ2-5 and V is TRBV6-6, with a weak D call TRBD1 (5 bases). The germline gives CDR1 MNHNY, CDR2 SVGAGI (reference sequence). V lost 8 bases, J lost 7 bases, and 17 bases lay in between. This CDR3 spans 13 amino acids. CDR3 in DNA: TGTGCCAGCCAAGGGGCACGGTCGGGGACCCAGTACTTC. It encodes CASQGARSGTQYF.

This clonotype was observed many times. The CDR3 reads CASSLDGPDEQYF. As DNA, the CDR3 is TGTGCCAGCAGCTTAGATGGGCCAGACGAGCAGTACTTC. The genes are TRBV7-6 and TRBJ2-7; unclear D gene. Trimming removed 1 base from V and 5 bases from J, with 9 bases in between. Germline V gene lookup returns CDR1 SGHVS and CDR2 FNYEAQ. The CDR3 sequence is 13 residues long.

This clonotype was detected a few times. The chain uses TRBV10-3 and TRBJ2-7, with TRBD1 matching over 11 bases. V was pared by 11 bases and J by 6 bases, with 9 bases of the junction left unmatched. This CDR3 has 13 residues. Germline CDR1 ENHRY, CDR2 SYGVKD. Here the CDR3 reads CAALRGQGGEQYF. The CDR3 bases are TGTGCCGCCCTTAGGGGACAGGGGGGCGAGCAGTACTTC.

The table lists this clonotype with many counts. The chain combines TRBV7-9 with TRBJ1-1; unclear D gene. Trimming shortened V by 2 bases and J by 4 bases, and 14 bases separated the two germline ends. Germline V lookup: CDR1 SEHNR, CDR2 FQNEAQ (reference sequence). The CDR3 is 15 residues long. The CDR3 region has the DNA TGTGCCAGCAGCTTATTGGGTATGGGTGTCACTGAAGCTTTCTTT. Its translation is CASSLLGMGVTEAFF.

This clonotype was observed at least ten times. V usage is TRBV7-9 and J usage is TRBJ2-1, with 11 bases aligning to TRBD1. Germline loops: CDR1 SEHNR, CDR2 FQNEAQ (reference sequence). The V and J ends lost 4 bases and 7 bases, in that order; junction bases with no gene match: 12. The CDR3 has 17 amino acids. The CDR3 spells CASSSWTGGMGRNEQFF. The CDR3, as DNA: TGTGCCAGCAGCTCCTGGACAGGGGGCATGGGCAGAAATGAGCAGTTCTTC.

This clonotype was picked up a small number of times. The J gene is TRBJ2-5, the V gene TRBV11-2; TRBD2 matches 7 bases. Trimming took 5 bases from V and 2 from J; bases not matched to a gene: 8. CDR1 and CDR2 (germline): SGHAT, FQNNGV. CDR3 size: 15 residues. The CDR3 loop reads CASSPSGTMQETQYF. The CDR3 DNA is TGTGCCAGCAGCCCCAGCGGGACTATGCAAGAGACCCAGTACTTC.

V usage is TRBV21-1 and J usage is TRBJ2-2; no check of the table's D call, TRBD1, against the DNA was made. TRBV21-1 is recorded as a pseudogene. The length of the CDR3 is 15 residues. For the CDR3, the DNA is TGTGCCAGCAGCAAAAGGGGACAGGACACCGGGGAGCTGTTTTTT. It translates to CASSKRGQDTGELFF.

The table lists this clonotype with a few counts. This chain links TRBV18 with TRBJ2-2, with D possibly called TRBD1 or TRBD2 (6 bases each). CDR1 is KGHSH, CDR2 LQKENI, per germline. The CDR3 spans 17 residues. V dropped 0 bases and J dropped 4 bases, with 15 bases sitting between them. The CDR3 DNA sequence: TGTGCCAGCTCACCACCGAACAGGGTGCGGGGCACCGGGGAGCTGTTTTTT. Translation: CASSPPNRVRGTGELFF.

The chain carries TRBV7-6 and TRBJ2-7; perhaps D is TRBD1 or TRBD2 (6 bases each). The germline V gene has CDR1 SGHVS and CDR2 FNYEAQ. The CDR3 runs 14 residues. V was clipped by 4 bases and J by 6 bases, with 16 bases between them. CDR3 DNA: TGTGCCAGCAGCTCGAGGGCCGGAGGGGGCGAGCAGTACTTC. The encoded protein is CASSSRAGGGEQYF. The full variable domain, its missing parts supplied by reference TRBV7-6 and TRBJ2-7, is GAGVSQSPRYKVTKRGQDVALRCDPISGHVSLYWYRQALGQGPEFLTYFNYEAQQDKSGLPNDRFSAERPEGSISTLTIQRTEQRDSAMYRCASSSRAGGGEQYFGPGTRLTVT.

V is TRBV5-5 and J is TRBJ2-7; TRBD2 agrees at 13 bases. CDR1 is SGHKS, CDR2 YYEKEE, per germline (reference sequence). V was pared by 4 bases and J by 2 bases, with 3 bases of the junction left unmatched. CDR3 length equals 15 residues. This chain's CDR3 is CASSDGLAGAYEQYF. CDR3 nucleotide sequence: TGTGCCAGCAGCGATGGACTAGCGGGGGCCTACGAGCAGTACTTC.

V gene TRBV29-1 combines with J gene TRBJ1-3; the D gene is possibly TRBD1 (6 bases). This CDR3 is 13 amino acids long. Germline V gives CDR1 SQVTM, CDR2 ANQGSEA. With 0 bases removed from V and 11 bases from J, the gap between germline ends came to 14 bases. CDR3 region: CSVEEGAGGAIYF. The CDR3 DNA reads as TGCAGCGTTGAAGAGGGGGCTGGCGGGGCCATATATTTT.

This clonotype was seen at least ten times. The chain uses TRBV29-1 and TRBJ1-1; D call uncertain. The CDR3 contains 10 residues. Per germline, CDR1 SQVTM and CDR2 ANQGSEA. V lost 5 bases and J lost 2, with 3 bases in between. CDR3 sequence reads: CSVRNTEAFF. CDR3 DNA: TGCAGCGTTCGTAACACTGAAGCTTTCTTT. Based on the CDR3 plus reference TRBV29-1 and TRBJ1-1, the full variable domain is SAVISQKPSRDICQRGTSLTIQCQVDSQVTMMFWYRQQPGQSLTLIATANQGSEATYESGFVIDKFPISRPNLTFSTLTVSNMSPEDSSIYLCSVRNTEAFFGQGTRLTVV.

The CDR3 coding sequence is TGCAGTGCTAGGGGGGGGGAGACAGATACGCAGTATTTT. Protein product: CSARGGETDTQYF. The rearrangement uses TRBV20-1 and TRBJ2-3; TRBD2 matches at 7 bases. The CDR3 contains 13 residues. Germline V gene lookup returns CDR1 DFQATT and CDR2 SNEGSKA (reference sequence). V gave up 3 bases and J gave up 3 bases; unmatched junction bases: 3.

This clonotype showed up just a few times. CDR3 nucleotides: TGTGCCAGCAGTTTCGGCGGGAGGTACCAAGAGACCCAGTACTTC. This sequence encodes CASSFGGRYQETQYF. The rearrangement links TRBV12-3 or TRBV12-4 to TRBJ2-5, with 8 bases aligning to TRBD2. The CDR3 spans 15 residues. Trimming removed 3 bases from V and 0 bases from J; junction bases left unmatched: 3.

This clonotype was seen at least ten times. This rearrangement joins TRBV7-3 to TRBJ2-1; 14 positions agree with TRBD2. J was trimmed by 7 bases and V by 4 bases; bases with no gene match: 3. CDR1 is SGHTA, CDR2 FQGTGA, per germline. The CDR3 is made up of 15 amino acids. The CDR3: CASSSRLAGGNEQFF. CDR3 nucleotide sequence: TGTGCCAGCAGCTCCCGACTAGCGGGAGGGAATGAGCAGTTCTTC.

This clonotype was detected only a few times. This rearrangement joins TRBV19 to TRBJ2-3, with 11 bases fitting TRBD1. Germline CDR1 LNHDA, CDR2 SQIVND (reference sequence). CDR3 length: 15 residues. The junction had 10 bases not matched to a gene; V was cut back by 9 bases and J by 5 bases. CDR3 nucleotide sequence: TGTGCCAGCCGCCGCCCCGGGACAGGGGGAGATACGCAGTATTTT. It codes for CASRRPGTGGDTQYF.

The table lists this clonotype with a few counts. The chain joins TRBV30 to TRBJ2-3, with unresolved D. V gave up 3 bases and J gave up 3 bases, with 4 bases separating them. Germline V lookup: CDR1 GTSNPN, CDR2 SVGIG (reference sequence). There are 11 residues in the CDR3. CDR3 sequence (DNA): TGTGCCTGGAGCGCGACAGATACGCAGTATTTT. It encodes CAWSATDTQYF.

J is TRBJ2-1 and V is TRBV15; D remains unclear. Trimming removed 0 bases from V and 0 bases from J, with 9 bases in between. This CDR3 region has 16 residues. The germline V gene encodes CDR1 LNHNV and CDR2 YYDKDF (reference sequence). Here the CDR3 reads CATSRDRASSYNEQFF. The DNA for the CDR3 is TGTGCCACCAGCAGAGATCGAGCGAGCTCCTACAATGAGCAGTTCTTC.

This clonotype was detected a few times. V and J are TRBV5-6 and TRBJ2-7; D unclear. The CDR3 runs 15 residues. The germline V and J ends were trimmed by 1 base and 6 bases, with 17 bases remaining between them. Germline V gene data show CDR1 as SGHDT and CDR2 as YYEEEE. Here the CDR3 reads CASSLFAGTGREQYF. In DNA form, the CDR3 reads TGTGCCAGCAGCTTGTTCGCAGGAACCGGACGCGAGCAGTACTTC. Together with reference TRBV5-6 and TRBJ2-7, the CDR3 gives the full variable domain: DAGVTQSPTHLIKTRGQQVTLRCSPKSGHDTVSWYQQALGQGPQFIFQYYEEEERQRGNFPDRFSGHQFPNYSSELNVNALLLGDSALYLCASSLFAGTGREQYFGPGTRLTVT.

This clonotype came up a few times. The rearrangement links TRBV24-1 to TRBJ2-1; D uncertain. Germline assignment: CDR1 KGHDR and CDR2 SFDVKD. Trimming removed 4 bases at V and 5 bases at J, with 5 bases between. The length of the CDR3 is 12 residues. CDR3 sequence (DNA): TGTGCCACCAGTGACCGAAACAATGAGCAGTTCTTC. It is translated as CATSDRNNEQFF.